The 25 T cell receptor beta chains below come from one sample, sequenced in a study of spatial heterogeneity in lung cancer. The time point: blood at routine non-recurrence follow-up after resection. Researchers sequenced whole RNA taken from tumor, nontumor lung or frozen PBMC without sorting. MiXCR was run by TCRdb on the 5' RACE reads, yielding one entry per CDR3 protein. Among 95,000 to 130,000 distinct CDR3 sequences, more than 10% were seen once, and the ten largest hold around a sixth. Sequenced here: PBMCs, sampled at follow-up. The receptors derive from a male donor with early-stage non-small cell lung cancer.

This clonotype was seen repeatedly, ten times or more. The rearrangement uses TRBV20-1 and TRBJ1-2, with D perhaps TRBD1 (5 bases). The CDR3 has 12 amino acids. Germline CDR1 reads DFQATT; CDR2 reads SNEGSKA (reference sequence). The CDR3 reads CSPSGDRYGYTF. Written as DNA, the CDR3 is TGCAGCCCTTCCGGGGACCGCTATGGCTACACCTTC.

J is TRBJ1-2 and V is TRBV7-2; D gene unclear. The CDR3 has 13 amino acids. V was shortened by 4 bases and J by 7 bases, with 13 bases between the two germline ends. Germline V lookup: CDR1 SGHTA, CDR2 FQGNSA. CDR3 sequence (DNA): TGTGCCAGCAGCTCCCCGGCAATCTCTGGCTACACCTTC. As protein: CASSSPAISGYTF.

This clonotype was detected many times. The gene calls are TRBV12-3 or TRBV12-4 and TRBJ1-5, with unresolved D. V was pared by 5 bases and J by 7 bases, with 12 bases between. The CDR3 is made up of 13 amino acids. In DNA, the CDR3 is TGTGCCAGCAGTCCGGGCTTCAACCAGCCCCAGCATTTT. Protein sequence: CASSPGFNQPQHF.

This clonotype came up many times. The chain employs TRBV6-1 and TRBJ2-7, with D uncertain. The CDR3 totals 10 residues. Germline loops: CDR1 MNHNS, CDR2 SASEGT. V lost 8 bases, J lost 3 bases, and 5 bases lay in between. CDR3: CASAVYEQYF. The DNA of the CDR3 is TGTGCCAGCGCAGTCTACGAGCAGTACTTC.

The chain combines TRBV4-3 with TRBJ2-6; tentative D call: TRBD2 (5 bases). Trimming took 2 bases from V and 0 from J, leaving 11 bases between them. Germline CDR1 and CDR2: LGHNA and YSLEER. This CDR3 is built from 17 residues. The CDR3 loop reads CASSQLARNSGANVLTF. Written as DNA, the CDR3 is TGCGCCAGCAGCCAACTAGCAAGAAACTCTGGGGCCAACGTCCTGACTTTC.

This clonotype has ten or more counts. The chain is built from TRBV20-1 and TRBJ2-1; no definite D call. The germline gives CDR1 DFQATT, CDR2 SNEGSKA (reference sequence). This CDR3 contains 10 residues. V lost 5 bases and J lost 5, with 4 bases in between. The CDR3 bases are TGCAGTGCTTTCCACAATGAGCAGTTCTTC. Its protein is CSAFHNEQFF.

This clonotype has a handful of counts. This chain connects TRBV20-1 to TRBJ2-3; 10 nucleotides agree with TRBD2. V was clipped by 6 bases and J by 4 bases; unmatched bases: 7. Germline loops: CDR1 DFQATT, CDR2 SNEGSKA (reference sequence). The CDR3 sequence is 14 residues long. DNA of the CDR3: TGCAGTGCCCCCCTAGCGGGGGTGGCAGATACGCAGTATTTT. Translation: CSAPLAGVADTQYF.

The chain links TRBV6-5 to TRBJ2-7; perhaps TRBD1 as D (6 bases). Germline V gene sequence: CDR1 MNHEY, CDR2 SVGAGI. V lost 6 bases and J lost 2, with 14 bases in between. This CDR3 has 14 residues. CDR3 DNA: TGTGCCAGCAGCCTACGGACAGTCGCCTACGAGCAGTACTTC. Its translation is CASSLRTVAYEQYF.

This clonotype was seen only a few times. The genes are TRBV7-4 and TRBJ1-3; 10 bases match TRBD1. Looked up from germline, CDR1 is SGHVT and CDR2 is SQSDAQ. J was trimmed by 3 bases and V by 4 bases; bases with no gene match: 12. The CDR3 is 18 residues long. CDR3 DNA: TGTGCCAGCAGCTACCCGGGGACAGGGGACGGCCTTGGAAACACCATATATTTT. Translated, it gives CASSYPGTGDGLGNTIYF. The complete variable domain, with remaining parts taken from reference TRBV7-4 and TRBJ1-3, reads GAGVSQSPRYKVAKRGRDVALRCDSISGHVTLYWYRQTLGQGSEVLTYSQSDAQRDKSGRPSGRFSAERPERSVSTLKIQRTEQGDSAVYLCASSYPGTGDGLGNTIYFGEGSWLTVV.

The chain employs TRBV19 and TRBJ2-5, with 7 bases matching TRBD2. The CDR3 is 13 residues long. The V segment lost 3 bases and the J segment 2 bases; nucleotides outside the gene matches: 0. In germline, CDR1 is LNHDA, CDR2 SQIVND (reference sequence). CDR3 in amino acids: CASSMGGQETQYF. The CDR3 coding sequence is TGTGCCAGTAGTATGGGGGGGCAAGAGACCCAGTACTTC.

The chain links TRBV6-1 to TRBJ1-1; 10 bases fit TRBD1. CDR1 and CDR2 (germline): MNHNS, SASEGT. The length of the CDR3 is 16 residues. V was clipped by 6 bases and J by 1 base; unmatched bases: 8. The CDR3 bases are TGTGCCAGCAGGACAGGGACAGGGGTTACGAACACTGAAGCTTTCTTT. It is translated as CASRTGTGVTNTEAFF.

CDR3 DNA: TGCAGTGCTAGAGCCCCCCGGCCGGGGGGCACCGGGGAGCTGTTTTTT. Encoded protein: CSARAPRPGGTGELFF. J is TRBJ2-2 and V is TRBV20-1; 7 bases match TRBD2. V trimming: 1 base; J trimming: 4 bases; junction bases outside the gene matches: 9. Germline V gene data show CDR1 as DFQATT and CDR2 as SNEGSKA (reference sequence). The length of the CDR3 is 16 residues.

The CDR3 coding sequence is TGTGCCAGCTCACCACTAGGAAGAGGCTCTAATGAAAAACTGTTTTTT. Its translation is CASSPLGRGSNEKLFF. The chain uses TRBV18 and TRBJ1-4; D is undetermined. This CDR3 is 16 amino acids long. The V and J ends lost 1 base and 3 bases respectively, with 12 bases between them. Looked up from germline, CDR1 is KGHSH and CDR2 is LQKENI.

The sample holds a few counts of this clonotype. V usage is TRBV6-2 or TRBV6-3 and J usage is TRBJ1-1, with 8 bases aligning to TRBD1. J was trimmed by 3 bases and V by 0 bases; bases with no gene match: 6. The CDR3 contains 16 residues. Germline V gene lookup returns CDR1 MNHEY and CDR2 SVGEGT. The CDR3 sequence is CASSYSHGQGDTEAFF. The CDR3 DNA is TGTGCCAGCAGTTACTCGCACGGACAGGGTGACACTGAAGCTTTCTTT.

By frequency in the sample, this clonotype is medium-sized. The CDR3 is CASSQDGQGSQPQHF. The CDR3 DNA reads as TGTGCCAGCAGCCAAGATGGACAGGGGAGTCAGCCCCAGCATTTT. This chain connects TRBV4-2 to TRBJ1-5, with 9 bases fitting TRBD1. Germline-derived CDR1 and CDR2 are LGHNA and YNFKEQ. V dropped 0 bases and J dropped 6; count of bases not matched to a gene: 3. CDR3 length equals 15 residues.

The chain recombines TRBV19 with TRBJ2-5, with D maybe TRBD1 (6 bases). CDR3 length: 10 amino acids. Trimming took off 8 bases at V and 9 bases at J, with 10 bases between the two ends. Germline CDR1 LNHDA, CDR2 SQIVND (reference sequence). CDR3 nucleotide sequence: TGTGCCAGTGGTGAGGGGGCCCAGTACTTC. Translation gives CASGEGAQYF.

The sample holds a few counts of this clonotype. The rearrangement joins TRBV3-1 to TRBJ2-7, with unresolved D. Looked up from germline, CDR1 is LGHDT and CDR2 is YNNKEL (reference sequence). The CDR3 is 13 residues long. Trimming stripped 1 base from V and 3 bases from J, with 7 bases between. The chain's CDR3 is CASSQVRFYEQYF. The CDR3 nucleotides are TGTGCCAGCAGCCAAGTTCGCTTCTACGAGCAGTACTTC.

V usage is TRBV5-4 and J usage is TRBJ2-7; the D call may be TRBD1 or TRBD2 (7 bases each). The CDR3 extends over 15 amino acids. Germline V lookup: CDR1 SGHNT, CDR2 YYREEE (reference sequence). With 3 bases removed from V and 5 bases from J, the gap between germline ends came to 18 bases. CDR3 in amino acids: CASSSRSGTDDEQYF. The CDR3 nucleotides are TGTGCCAGCAGCTCCCGGAGCGGGACAGACGACGAGCAGTACTTC.

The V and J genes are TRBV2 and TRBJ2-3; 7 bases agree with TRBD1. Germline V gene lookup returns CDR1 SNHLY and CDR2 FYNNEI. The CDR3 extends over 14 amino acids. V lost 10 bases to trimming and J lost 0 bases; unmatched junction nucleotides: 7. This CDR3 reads CATKRGPSTDTQYF. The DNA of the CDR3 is TGTGCCACTAAGAGGGGGCCGAGCACAGATACGCAGTATTTT.

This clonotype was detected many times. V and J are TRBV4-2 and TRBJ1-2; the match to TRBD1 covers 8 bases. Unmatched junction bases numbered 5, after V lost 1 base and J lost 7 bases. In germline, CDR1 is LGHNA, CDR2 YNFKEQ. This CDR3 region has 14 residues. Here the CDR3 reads CASSQGTGQVGYTF. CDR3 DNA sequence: TGTGCCAGCAGCCAAGGGACGGGACAGGTTGGCTACACCTTC.

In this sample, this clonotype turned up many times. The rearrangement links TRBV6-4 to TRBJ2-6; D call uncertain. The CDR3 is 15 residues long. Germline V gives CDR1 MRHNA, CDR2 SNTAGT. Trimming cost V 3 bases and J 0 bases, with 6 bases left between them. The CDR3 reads CASSESSSGANVLTF. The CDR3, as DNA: TGTGCCAGCAGTGAATCGAGCTCTGGGGCCAACGTCCTGACTTTC.

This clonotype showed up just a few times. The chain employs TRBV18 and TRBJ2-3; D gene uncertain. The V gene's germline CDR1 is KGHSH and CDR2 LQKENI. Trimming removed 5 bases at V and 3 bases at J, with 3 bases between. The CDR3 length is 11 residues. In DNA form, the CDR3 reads TGTGCCAGCTCAGAGACAGATACGCAGTATTTT. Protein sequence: CASSETDTQYF.

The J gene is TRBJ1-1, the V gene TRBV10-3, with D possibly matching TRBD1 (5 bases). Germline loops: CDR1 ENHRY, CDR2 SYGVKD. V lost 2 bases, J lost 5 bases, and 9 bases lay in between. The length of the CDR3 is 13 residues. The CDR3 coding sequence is TGTGCCATCAGTGAGCAGGGAGGAACTGAAGCTTTCTTT. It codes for CAISEQGGTEAFF.

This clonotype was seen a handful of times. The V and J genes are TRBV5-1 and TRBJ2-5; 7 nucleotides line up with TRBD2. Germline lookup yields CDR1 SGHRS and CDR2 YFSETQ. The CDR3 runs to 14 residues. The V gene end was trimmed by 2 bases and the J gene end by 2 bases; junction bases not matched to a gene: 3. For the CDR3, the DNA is TGCGCCAGCAGCTTCGCGGGGGTACAAGAGACCCAGTACTTC. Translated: CASSFAGVQETQYF.

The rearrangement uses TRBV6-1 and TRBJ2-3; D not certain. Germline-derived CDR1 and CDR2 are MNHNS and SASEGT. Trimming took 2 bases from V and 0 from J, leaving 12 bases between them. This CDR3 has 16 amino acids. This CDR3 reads CASSEWSGLSTDTQYF. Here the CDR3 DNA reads TGTGCCAGCAGTGAATGGTCAGGCCTTAGCACAGATACGCAGTATTTT.